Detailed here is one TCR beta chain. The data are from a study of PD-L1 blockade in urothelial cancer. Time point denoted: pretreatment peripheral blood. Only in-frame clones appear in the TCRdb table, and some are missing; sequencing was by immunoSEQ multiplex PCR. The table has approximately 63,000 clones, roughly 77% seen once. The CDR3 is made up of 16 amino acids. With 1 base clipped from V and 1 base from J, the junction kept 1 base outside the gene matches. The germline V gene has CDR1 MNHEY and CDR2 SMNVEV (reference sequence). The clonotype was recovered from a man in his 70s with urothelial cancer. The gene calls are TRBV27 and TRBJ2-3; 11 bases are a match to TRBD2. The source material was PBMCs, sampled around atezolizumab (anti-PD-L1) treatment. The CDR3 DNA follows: TGTGCCAGCAGTTTATGGGGACTAGCGGGCACAGATACGCAGTATTTT. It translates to CASSLWGLAGTDTQYF.